The following is a T cell receptor (beta chain) sequence with its context. This entry comes from a study of blood T cell repertoires in COVID-19. On the study more broadly: The cDNA or gDNA used as material had been derived from T cells, B-cell-depleted T cells, or PBMCs.

Authors' methods: Researchers report that nucleated cell counts were estimated from reference gene primer amplification. Clones were sequenced by immunoSEQ multiplex PCR, and TCRdb holds only the in-frame ones, with some missing. From that table come the V and J calls and clone size; the DNA was used to work out D and trimming. The data show about 200,000 clones, about 82% seen once. The clonotype was recovered from a woman older than 75 with acute or convalescent COVID-19. Sequencing was done on a sample of peripheral blood.

The CDR3 region is CTSSQKVRREGQETQYF. The CDR3 bases are TGCACCAGCAGCCAAAAGGTTCGGCGGGAGGGCCAAGAGACCCAGTACTTC. The rearrangement uses TRBV1 and TRBJ2-5; the table's D call, TRBD2, has no DNA check behind it. TRBV1 is a pseudogene. The CDR3 has 17 residues.